A selection of T cell receptor beta chains follows, all from one sample in a study of T-cell memory formation after mild COVID-19. TCRdb fed the 5' RACE reads into MiXCR, producing one record per CDR3 protein. This table holds about 390,000 distinct CDR3 sequences, under 25% found once. Sequencing was carried out using PBMCs or a T cell subset sorted from them (not recorded which). These receptors originate from an adult woman who had mild COVID-19 (a few samples of this study predate the infection). Cell type and time point are not known. The CDR3 runs from the conserved cysteine through the conserved F or W. Fields, in order: D gene, J gene, clone size, V gene, CDR3 DNA, CDR3 protein. D genes are given only for firm matches. Size tells how often a clone was seen (once, few, many) or the class of an expanded clone, and some rows leave it out.

NA,TRBJ2-2,few,TRBV9,TGTGCCAGCAGCGTAGGAGGGGTCGGGGAGCTGTTTTTT,CASSVGGVGELFF
TRBD2,TRBJ2-7,NA,TRBV20-1,TGCAGTGCTAGTTCGTTCGCGGGAGGGGACTCCTACGAGCAGTACTTC,CSASSFAGGDSYEQYF
NA,TRBJ1-5,many,TRBV15,TGTGCCACCAGCACCGCGGGTTACCAGCCCCAGCATTTT,CATSTAGYQPQHF
NA,TRBJ2-6,NA,TRBV3-1,TGTGCCAGCAGTCCCCACGGCTCTTGGGCCAACGTCCTGACTTTC,CASSPHGSWANVLTF
TRBD2,TRBJ2-1,NA,TRBV30,TGTGCCTGGAGTGTACTCAGGGAGGGCGAGCAGTTCTTC,CAWSVLREGEQFF
TRBD1,TRBJ2-3,NA,TRBV27,TGTGCCAGCAGTTGGACAGGGGAATTCACAGATACGCAGTATTTT,CASSWTGEFTDTQYF
TRBD1,TRBJ2-2,few,TRBV4-1,TGCGCCAGCAGCCAAGATCTTCGGACAGGGAACACCGGGGAGCTGTTTTTT,CASSQDLRTGNTGELFF
NA,TRBJ2-5,NA,TRBV5-1,TGCGCCAGCAGCTTTGGGGGATTGGAGACCCAGTACTTC,CASSFGGLETQYF
NA,TRBJ2-4,NA,TRBV3-1,TGTGCCAGCAGCCAAGATGCGAAAAACATTCAGTACTTC,CASSQDAKNIQYF
TRBD2,TRBJ2-1,NA,TRBV20-1,TGCAGTGCTGTGACTAGCGGGGGGGACCTCGTCTCCTACAATGAGCAGTTCTTC,CSAVTSGGDLVSYNEQFF
TRBD1,TRBJ1-6,few,TRBV7-9,TGTGCCAGCAGCTCTCCCTCCGGGACAGGGATGTCACCCCTCCACTTT,CASSSPSGTGMSPLHF
NA,TRBJ1-2,few,TRBV7-2,TGTGCCAGCAGCGTTCAGGGGAATGGGTATGGCTACACCTTC,CASSVQGNGYGYTF
TRBD2,TRBJ2-3,NA,TRBV27,TGTGCCAGCAAGGAACTAGCGCCGGGAGACGGCACAGATACGCAGTATTTT,CASKELAPGDGTDTQYF
NA,TRBJ1-1,NA,TRBV7-2,TGTGCCAGCAGCCCCTATTTGGTTGGCACTGAAGCTTTCTTT,CASSPYLVGTEAFF
NA,TRBJ2-2,NA,TRBV6-5,TGTGCCAGCAGTAGGGCCCCGGGCACCGGGGAGCTGTTTTTT,CASSRAPGTGELFF
TRBD2,TRBJ2-3,once,TRBV9,TGTGCCAGCAGCGTAAGCTATGGCGGGGGGTCGCGCACAGATACGCAGTATTTT,CASSVSYGGGSRTDTQYF
TRBD2,TRBJ2-1,few,TRBV4-3,TGCGCCAGCAGCCAAGAACTGGCGGGAGGAGCGAATGAGCAGTTCTTC,CASSQELAGGANEQFF
NA,TRBJ1-2,NA,TRBV5-1,TGCGCCAGCACCCTGGGAGGTACGCAAGATTATGGCTACACCTTC,CASTLGGTQDYGYTF
TRBD1,TRBJ1-2,NA,TRBV2,TGTGCCAGCCTACAACCCGGACAGGGAAACTATGGCTACACCTTC,CASLQPGQGNYGYTF
TRBD1,TRBJ2-2,NA,TRBV5-4,TGTGCCAGCAGACTTGACAGGGGGCAAACCGGGGAGCTGTTTTTT,CASRLDRGQTGELFF
TRBD1,TRBJ1-2,NA,TRBV20-1,TGCAGTGCCCAGGGGGGTCAAAACTATGGCTACACCTTC,CSAQGGQNYGYTF
TRBD1,TRBJ2-7,many,TRBV9,TGTGCCAGCAGTTCCTCGACAGGGGCCTCCTACGAGCAGTACTTC,CASSSSTGASYEQYF
TRBD2,TRBJ2-5,NA,TRBV5-1,TGCGCCAGCAGCTTCTACGGACTAGCGGGAGGTTTAGAGACCCAGTACTTC,CASSFYGLAGGLETQYF
TRBD1,TRBJ1-6,NA,TRBV7-2,TGTGCCAGCAGCTACCGACAGGGGGAGGGTTCACCCCTCCACTTT,CASSYRQGEGSPLHF
TRBD1,TRBJ1-1,few,TRBV7-2,TGTGCCAGCAGCAGAGGAGGACAGGGTTACACTGAAGCTTTCTTT,CASSRGGQGYTEAFF
TRBD2,TRBJ2-7,few,TRBV12-3/TRBV12-4,TGTGCCAGCAGTTTATGGACTAGCGGAGTAGCCGAGCAGTACTTC,CASSLWTSGVAEQYF
TRBD2,TRBJ2-1,few,TRBV7-3,TGTGCCAGCAGACTGACTAGCGGGAGTCATAATGAGCAGTTCTTC,CASRLTSGSHNEQFF
NA,TRBJ1-2,few,TRBV30,TGTGCCTGGAGCCCTACTCTGGTGACTGTGGGCTACACCTTC,CAWSPTLVTVGYTF
NA,TRBJ2-3,few,TRBV4-1,TGCGCCAGCAGCCAAGACTCCCCAGATACGCAGTATTTT,CASSQDSPDTQYF
NA,TRBJ2-2,few,TRBV20-1,TGCAGTGCTAGCGATACTACCGGGGAGCTGTTTTTT,CSASDTTGELFF
NA,TRBJ2-3,few,TRBV7-3,TGTGCCAGCAGCCCCGGGGTAAGGGGTACGCAGTATTTT,CASSPGVRGTQYF
TRBD1,TRBJ1-2,NA,TRBV30,TGTGCCTGGAGTCTGGGACAGCGTGATGTCTACACCTTC,CAWSLGQRDVYTF
NA,TRBJ2-7,NA,TRBV11-2,TGTGCCAGCAGCTTCTACGGGGTTGAGCAGTACTTC,CASSFYGVEQYF
TRBD2,TRBJ2-1,NA,TRBV7-3,TGTGCCAGCAGCTTACTAGCGGTCTCCTACAATGAGCAGTTCTTC,CASSLLAVSYNEQFF
NA,TRBJ2-3,few,TRBV20-1,TGCAGTGCTCCCCGGGGGGCCTACACAGATACGCAGTATTTT,CSAPRGAYTDTQYF
NA,TRBJ1-2,NA,TRBV6-2/TRBV6-3,TGTGCCAGCAGTTACTTAGGTCCGTCTGGCTACACCTTC,CASSYLGPSGYTF
TRBD1,TRBJ1-1,many,TRBV10-3,TGTGCCATCAGTGAGGACAGGGGGCATGGGAACACTGAAGCTTTCTTT,CAISEDRGHGNTEAFF
NA,TRBJ2-7,NA,TRBV12-3/TRBV12-4,TGTGCCAGCAGTCGGGGTCGGCCGGACGAGCAGTACTTC,CASSRGRPDEQYF
TRBD2,TRBJ2-7,few,TRBV20-1,TGCAGTGCTGGAAAGACTAGCACCTACGAGCAGTACTTC,CSAGKTSTYEQYF
NA,TRBJ2-7,NA,TRBV29-1,TGCAGCGTACAAGGGGAGCCCAAGGAAATCTACGAGCAGTACTTC,CSVQGEPKEIYEQYF
TRBD1,TRBJ2-5,NA,TRBV12-3/TRBV12-4,TGTGCCAGCAGTCCGACAGGGGGGCTCCTGGAGACCCAGTACTTC,CASSPTGGLLETQYF
NA,TRBJ1-2,NA,TRBV29-1,TGCAGCGTTGAACCATATCCCAGGGTACCCGTTAACTATGGCTACACCTTC,CSVEPYPRVPVNYGYTF
NA,TRBJ2-3,many,TRBV7-6,TGTGCCAGCAGCTTGGACGCCGGTAGCACAGATACGCAGTATTTT,CASSLDAGSTDTQYF
NA,TRBJ1-1,few,TRBV5-1,TGCGCCAGCAGTTCGACGCCGGGGGTGAACACTGAAGCTTTCTTT,CASSSTPGVNTEAFF
NA,TRBJ1-2,many,TRBV20-1,TGCAGCTCAGCCGGCTACACCTTC,CSSAGYTF
TRBD2,TRBJ2-1,few,TRBV7-2,TGTGCCAGCAGCTTAGCTAGCGGGAAGTACAATGAGCAGTTCTTC,CASSLASGKYNEQFF
TRBD1,TRBJ2-5,few,TRBV10-3,TGTGCCACCGAAGACAGGGTTAGTGAGACCCAGTACTTC,CATEDRVSETQYF
NA,TRBJ1-2,NA,TRBV20-1,TGCAGTGCTATTGTGGGCAGGGAGGACTATGGCTACACCTTC,CSAIVGREDYGYTF
TRBD2,TRBJ2-2,NA,TRBV24-1,TGTGCCACCAGTGCTGGCGGGAGGAAAAACACCGGGGAGCTGTTTTTT,CATSAGGRKNTGELFF
NA,TRBJ1-5,once,TRBV6-6,TGTGCCAGCAGTTACACGGGGAGACGAGGGGATAGCAATCAGCCCCAGCATTTT,CASSYTGRRGDSNQPQHF
TRBD1,TRBJ1-1,NA,TRBV7-3,TGTGCCAGCAGCACTGGGACAGTCATGAACACTGAAGCTTTCTTT,CASSTGTVMNTEAFF
NA,TRBJ1-1,few,TRBV4-1,TGCGCCAGCAGCCAAGATGGGGAGGGCAAGGGTGAAGCTTTCTTT,CASSQDGEGKGEAFF
TRBD1,TRBJ1-5,few,TRBV20-1,TGCAGTGCTACGGACAGGGGGGGGCAGCCCCAGCATTTT,CSATDRGGQPQHF
NA,TRBJ2-1,few,TRBV3-1,TGTGCCAGCAGCCAGGCGGGGACCTACAATGAGCAGTTCTTC,CASSQAGTYNEQFF